Listed below are T cell receptor beta chains from one sample, sequenced in a study of blood T cell repertoires in COVID-19. Profiled with immunoSEQ multiplex PCR; TCRdb holds only in-frame clones, not every one. The table includes 200,000 to 250,000 clones, roughly 90% detected once. Sample: peripheral blood. The receptor source for this set is a woman aged 55-69 years with acute or convalescent COVID-19. The CDR3 runs from the conserved cysteine through the conserved F or W. The order of the fields is CDR3 length, V gene, J gene, D gene, CDR3 protein, CDR3 DNA. A D gene is named only where the DNA matches it firmly.

len: 13; v_gene: TRBV7-9; j_gene: TRBJ2-1; d_gene: .; CDR3aa: CASSFTPAAEQFF; CDR3nt: TGTGCCAGCAGTTTCACTCCGGCGGCAGAGCAGTTCTTC
len: 14; v_gene: TRBV7-2; j_gene: TRBJ2-7; d_gene: TRBD2; CDR3aa: CASSPSAGAYEQYF; CDR3nt: TGTGCCAGCAGCCCCTCAGCGGGGGCCTACGAGCAGTACTTC
len: 16; v_gene: TRBV6-6; j_gene: TRBJ1-3; d_gene: .; CDR3aa: CASSYSTGSSGNTIYF; CDR3nt: TGTGCCAGCAGTTACTCAACAGGTAGCTCTGGAAACACCATATATTTT
len: 14; v_gene: TRBV3-1/TRBV3-2; j_gene: TRBJ2-7; d_gene: .; CDR3aa: CASSHLDKSYEQYF; CDR3nt: TGTGCCAGCAGCCATTTGGACAAGTCCTACGAGCAGTACTTC
len: 16; v_gene: TRBV4-2; j_gene: TRBJ2-2; d_gene: TRBD1; CDR3aa: CASSQTGQGDTGELFF; CDR3nt: TGTGCCAGCAGCCAAACGGGACAGGGGGACACCGGGGAGCTGTTTTTT
len: 17; v_gene: TRBV19; j_gene: TRBJ2-2; d_gene: TRBD1; CDR3aa: CASRGQGRGFNTGELFF; CDR3nt: TGTGCCAGTCGGGGACAGGGCAGGGGATTCAACACCGGGGAGCTGTTTTTT
len: 15; v_gene: TRBV3-1/TRBV3-2; j_gene: TRBJ2-5; d_gene: .; CDR3aa: CASSPRQNYQETQYF; CDR3nt: TGTGCCAGCAGCCCACGACAGAACTACCAAGAGACCCAGTACTTC
len: 14; v_gene: TRBV5-5; j_gene: TRBJ1-6; d_gene: .; CDR3aa: CASSSRGLNSPLHF; CDR3nt: TGTGCCAGCAGCTCCCGGGGTCTAAATTCACCCCTCCACTTT
len: 9; v_gene: TRBV4-1; j_gene: TRBJ1-2; d_gene: .; CDR3aa: CARSAVDTF; CDR3nt: TGCGCCAGATCCGCAGTCGACACCTTC
len: 14; v_gene: TRBV5-4; j_gene: TRBJ2-7; d_gene: .; CDR3aa: CASSLDLRSYEQYF; CDR3nt: TGTGCCAGCAGCTTGGATTTGCGGTCCTACGAGCAGTACTTC
len: 15; v_gene: TRBV5-1; j_gene: TRBJ1-1; d_gene: TRBD1; CDR3aa: CASSTWTGGNTEAFF; CDR3nt: TGCGCCAGCAGCACGTGGACAGGGGGGAACACTGAAGCTTTCTTT
len: 14; v_gene: TRBV19; j_gene: TRBJ1-3; d_gene: .; CDR3aa: CASSIPGSGNTIYF; CDR3nt: TGTGCCAGTAGTATACCAGGGTCTGGAAACACCATATATTTT
len: 15; v_gene: TRBV11-2; j_gene: TRBJ2-2; d_gene: TRBD1; CDR3aa: CASQRQGSSSGELFF; CDR3nt: TGTGCCAGCCAAAGACAGGGCTCAAGTTCCGGGGAGCTGTTTTTT